This T cell receptor (beta chain) stems from a study of blood T cell repertoires in COVID-19. Study background: Both acute and convalescent COVID-19 samples were obtained from the United States, Italy and Spain. Sample material is recorded as cDNA or gDNA derived from T cells, B-cell-depleted T cells, or PBMCs.

V was cut by 4 bases and J by 1 base, with 10 bases left in between. CDR1 SEHNR and CDR2 FQNEAQ come from the germline V gene (reference sequence). The CDR3 has 15 residues. Original processing methods: Counts of nucleated cells, estimated from reference gene primer amplification, were obtained. TCRdb's table, derived via immunoSEQ multiplex PCR, lists solely in-frame clones and lacks some. That table is the source of V, J and clone size, and D and trimming were worked out from the DNA. Of 55,000 to 95,000 clones in the sample, roughly 80% were seen once. The sample consisted of peripheral blood. This chain connects TRBV7-9 to TRBJ1-4; D is unclear. The sequence was obtained from a woman between 55 and 75 years old with acute or convalescent COVID-19. CDR3 coding DNA: TGTGCCAGCAGCTCTAGAGTAGGAACTAATGAAAAACTGTTTTTT. Translating it yields CASSSRVGTNEKLFF.